This entry is about one TCR beta chain. These data belong to a study of blood T cell repertoires in COVID-19. In the study overall: The United States, Italy and Spain provided the acute and convalescent COVID-19 samples. In each case, the material was cDNA or gDNA derived from T cells, B-cell-depleted T cells, or PBMCs.

The CDR3 is 16 amino acids. Germline CDR1 is LNHDA and CDR2 is SQIVND (reference sequence). V was trimmed by 4 bases and J by 4 bases, leaving 17 bases between them. Under the authors' procedure: For nucleated cells, counts were estimated from reference gene primer amplification. This table comes from immunoSEQ multiplex PCR, and its TCRdb copy is limited to in-frame clones, with some not included. Clone size and V and J calls were adopted from that table, with D and trimming inferred from the DNA. Of 250,000 to 350,000 clones in the sample, around 87% were seen once. The sequenced sample was peripheral blood. The chain uses TRBV19 and TRBJ2-1; TRBD2 is a possible D gene (6 bases). The TCR was taken from a woman aged 45-65 years with active or convalescent COVID-19. The CDR3 DNA is TGTGCCAGTAGTAGGTCGGTAGCGGAACCATACAATGAGCAGTTCTTC. Residues: CASSRSVAEPYNEQFF.